This T cell receptor (beta chain) stems from a study of blood T cell repertoires in COVID-19. Study as a whole: Samples of COVID-19 (acute and convalescent) were obtained from the United States, Italy and Spain. T cells, B-cell-depleted T cells, or PBMCs provided the cDNA or gDNA that served as material.

TCRdb's table, derived via immunoSEQ multiplex PCR, lists solely in-frame clones and lacks some. The sample consists of 50,000 to 75,000 clones, roughly 86% of them appearing once. Deletions cut 2 bases from V and 1 base from J, with 10 bases between. Germline CDR1 reads SGHDT; CDR2 reads YYEEEE. The length of the CDR3 is 15 residues. The sample taken for sequencing was peripheral blood. V usage is TRBV5-6 and J usage is TRBJ1-3; a weak D match, TRBD1 (5 bases). This TCR derives from a man between 60 and 70 years old with acute or convalescent COVID-19. The CDR3 loop reads CASSFDGGSGNTIYF. CDR3 bases: TGTGCCAGCAGCTTCGATGGGGGGTCTGGAAACACCATATATTTT.